A single sample gave rise to the 18 T cell receptor beta chains below, sequenced in a study of response to subunit inactivated influenza vaccine (dated 2018 in TCRdb). Libraries were prepared through RT-PCR. The instrument given in TCRdb is Illumina HiSeq 2500. TCRdb applied fastp at Q25 and MiXCR to the public reads, then kept only in-frame beta chains. Under each unique CDR3 protein, matching rows form one entry showing the most common genes and DNA. Across this sample there are around 850,000 distinct CDR3 sequences, with roughly 18% seen only once. The biggest ten clones account for approximately 10% of the sample. This sample comprised PBMCs from blood, obtained approximately 5 days after vaccination. These receptors originate from a man aged 45 to 65 who received an inactivated influenza vaccine. Donor details come from another sample of the same person, matched by shared clones.

The V gene is TRBV11-2, the J gene TRBJ2-1; no reliable D call. V was cut by 5 bases and J by 9 bases, with 11 bases left in between. Germline lookup yields CDR1 SGHAT and CDR2 FQNNGV. The CDR3 has 12 amino acids. DNA for the CDR3: TGTGCCAGCAGCCTAGGCGTGGTTGAGCAGTTCTTC. Protein: CASSLGVVEQFF.

This clonotype was detected only a few times. This chain uses TRBV4-2 with TRBJ1-5; unclear D gene. The CDR3 loop spans 14 amino acids. Trimming removed 2 bases from V and 6 bases from J, with 11 bases in between. Germline CDR1 LGHNA, CDR2 YNFKEQ. The CDR3 sequence is CASSQMTLGQPQHF. CDR3 DNA sequence: TGTGCCAGCAGCCAAATGACCCTGGGTCAGCCCCAGCATTTT.

CDR3 DNA sequence: TGTGCCAGCAGTCGGGGACAGGGGGTTACCGGGGAGCTGTTTTTT. Its protein product is CASSRGQGVTGELFF. The chain recombines TRBV5-6 with TRBJ2-2; TRBD1 aligns across 11 bases. J lost 5 bases, V lost 5 bases, and 5 bases had no gene match. Germline V lookup: CDR1 SGHDT, CDR2 YYEEEE. The CDR3 runs to 15 residues. The full variable domain, completed using reference TRBV5-6 and TRBJ2-2, is DAGVTQSPTHLIKTRGQQVTLRCSPKSGHDTVSWYQQALGQGPQFIFQYYEEEERQRGNFPDRFSGHQFPNYSSELNVNALLLGDSALYLCASSRGQGVTGELFFGEGSRLTVL.

This clonotype was counted only a few times. Since no conserved phenylalanine or tryptophan closes the CDR3, a read error is the likely cause. It is unclear where the CDR3 begins or ends on the DNA, so no DNA is shown, and the CDR3 is as TCRdb lists it. This chain joins TRBV7-9 and TRBJ2-1; the DNA was not used to check the table's D call, TRBD2. Both ends counted, the CDR3 spans 12 residues. CDR1 and CDR2 from the germline V gene are SEHNR and FQNEAQ (reference sequence). Here the CDR3 reads CASSPNNEGTTI.

This clonotype was found a few times. The rearrangement joins TRBV20-1 to TRBJ1-2, with a possible D match to TRBD1 (5 bases). This CDR3 is built from 14 residues. V lost 0 bases and J 3 bases, leaving 11 bases between the germline ends. CDR1 DFQATT and CDR2 SNEGSKA come from the germline V gene (reference sequence). CDR3 loop: CSARDLQGDYGYTF. The CDR3 DNA reads as TGCAGTGCTAGAGATCTCCAGGGCGACTATGGCTACACCTTC.

This clonotype appeared many times. The CDR3 bases are TGTGCCAGCAGGGGTTCGGGCAATAATTCACCCCTCCACTTT. This sequence encodes CASRGSGNNSPLHF. The chain combines TRBV7-2 with TRBJ1-6; no reliable D call. V was clipped by 6 bases and J by 5 bases, with 11 bases between them. CDR1 is SGHTA and CDR2 is FQGNSA in the germline V gene. The CDR3 runs to 14 residues.

This clonotype was recorded a few times. This chain connects TRBV4-2 to TRBJ1-3, with D possibly TRBD1 on 6 matching bases. Trimming removed 1 base from V and 3 bases from J, with 13 bases in between. The CDR3 runs to 16 residues. Looked up from germline, CDR1 is LGHNA and CDR2 is YNFKEQ. The CDR3 nucleotides read TGTGCCAGCAGCCAAGTTGGGGGGGCGGTTGGAAACACCATATATTTT. Translating it yields CASSQVGGAVGNTIYF.

This clonotype showed up just a few times. The chain recombines TRBV12-3 or TRBV12-4 with TRBJ2-3, with D possibly called TRBD1 or TRBD2 (5 bases each). This CDR3 region has 15 residues. V lost 3 bases and J lost 4, with 14 bases in between. The CDR3 DNA follows: TGTGCCAGCAGTTTTCGTCGGGGCCCAGCAGATACGCAGTATTTT. Its protein is CASSFRRGPADTQYF.

V is TRBV3-1 and J is TRBJ2-5, with TRBD2 identical over 11 bases. The ends lost 4 bases at V and 1 base at J; junction bases unmatched: 8. Germline values: CDR1 LGHDT, CDR2 YNNKEL (reference sequence). The length of the CDR3 is 17 residues. The CDR3 reads CASSRLAGGGLQETQYF. For the CDR3, the DNA is TGTGCCAGCAGCCGTCTAGCGGGGGGCGGACTCCAAGAGACCCAGTACTTC.

The chain uses TRBV20-1 and TRBJ2-7; perhaps TRBD1 as D (6 bases). V lost 5 bases, J lost 2 bases, and 16 bases lay in between. This CDR3 comprises 14 residues. Germline values: CDR1 DFQATT, CDR2 SNEGSKA (reference sequence). The CDR3 region is CSASRGRGAYEQYF. CDR3 nucleotide sequence: TGCAGTGCTTCCAGGGGACGGGGAGCCTACGAGCAGTACTTC.

The genes are TRBV6-1 and TRBJ1-2; no firm D call. The V end was cut by 0 bases, the J end by 2 bases, with 7 bases between. The CDR3 is made up of 14 amino acids. CDR1 and CDR2 (germline): MNHNS, SASEGT. CDR3 amino acids: CASSEARSNYGYTF. The CDR3 bases are TGTGCCAGCAGTGAAGCAAGGAGCAACTATGGCTACACCTTC.

The chain has TRBV5-1 and TRBJ2-7, with D tentatively TRBD1 (6 bases). There are 15 residues in the CDR3. The germline CDR1 and CDR2 sequences are SGHRS and YFSETQ. Trimming took 3 bases from V and 6 from J, leaving 19 bases between them. In DNA, the CDR3 is TGCGCCAGCAGCTGGACCCAAGCCGAGGGGGTCGAGCAGTACTTC. The encoded protein is CASSWTQAEGVEQYF.

This clonotype has just a few counts. The chain is built from TRBV6-6 and TRBJ2-2; D uncertain. V lost 5 bases and J lost 7, with 11 bases in between. The CDR3 sequence is 13 residues long. Germline lookup yields CDR1 MNHNY and CDR2 SVGAGI (reference sequence). The CDR3 DNA reads TGTGCCAGCAGTCAAGGGCGCAACGGGGAGCTGTTTTTT. This translates into CASSQGRNGELFF.

The rearrangement links TRBV28 to TRBJ2-7; D is undetermined. The germline V gene encodes CDR1 MDHEN and CDR2 SYDVKM. This CDR3 is built from 12 residues. V was shortened by 8 bases and J by 6 bases, with 14 bases between the two germline ends. The CDR3 DNA sequence: TGTGCCAGCTACAGCGTTCGAGGCGAGCAGTACTTC. Translation: CASYSVRGEQYF.

This clonotype was observed a few times. J is TRBJ1-2 and V is TRBV29-1; 10 bases match TRBD1. The CDR3 loop spans 14 amino acids. CDR1 SQVTM and CDR2 ANQGSEA come from the germline V gene. The junction had 6 bases not matched to a gene; V was cut back by 4 bases and J by 4 bases. The CDR3 nucleotides read TGCAGCGTTGCTGAGACAGGGGGCATCTATGGCTACACCTTC. This codes for CSVAETGGIYGYTF.

Ten or more counts support this clonotype. This sequence joins TRBV10-3 and TRBJ1-2; D gene unclear. CDR1 is ENHRY, CDR2 SYGVKD, per germline. This CDR3 is built from 13 residues. Trimming took 3 bases from V and 4 from J, leaving 9 bases between them. The CDR3 sequence is CAISDPKTYGYTF. The CDR3 region has the DNA TGTGCCATCAGTGATCCAAAGACCTATGGCTACACCTTC.

The chain recombines TRBV5-1 with TRBJ2-7; 10 bases agree with TRBD1. CDR3 length equals 14 residues. Losses at the gene ends were 4 bases for V and 4 bases for J; bases not matched to a gene: 5. CDR1 and CDR2 from the germline V gene are SGHRS and YFSETQ. The CDR3 coding sequence is TGCGCCAGCAGCAATGGACAGGGGGTATACGAGCAGTACTTC. It encodes CASSNGQGVYEQYF.

The chain couples TRBV4-3 to TRBJ2-1; a possible D gene is TRBD1 (6 bases). V gave up 0 bases and J gave up 3 bases, with 15 bases separating them. The CDR3 is made up of 17 amino acids. Germline loops: CDR1 LGHNA, CDR2 YSLEER. Here the CDR3 reads CASSQETRRGIYNEQFF. As DNA, the CDR3 is TGCGCCAGCAGCCAAGAAACCAGAAGGGGGATCTACAATGAGCAGTTCTTC.